A selection of T cell receptor beta chains follows, all from one sample in a study of T cell repertoires in cytomegalovirus infection. These receptors have no identified antigens. One entry per CDR3 protein, called by TCRdb with MiXCR from the reads. The table records about 700,000 distinct CDR3 sequences, about 30% of them present only once. Sequencing used cultured PBMCs, obtained from culture after CMV antigen stimulation. The receptors stem from a human donor in good health (CMV status not recorded). Some clones in this sample may be carry-over from other donors' samples. Both conserved end residues are part of each CDR3.

j_call v_call cdr3_aa
TRBJ2-1 TRBV30 CAWTSEYNEQFF
TRBJ2-5 TRBV7-8 CASSWTSGVQAQYF
TRBJ2-5 TRBV28 CASSFGPWETQYF
TRBJ1-2 TRBV27 CASSIRTGVGGYTF
TRBJ2-3 TRBV2 CASNTQYF
TRBJ2-7 TRBV11-2 CASSFRDRGDPTYEQYF
TRBJ1-4 TRBV4-1 CASSQRVVQGTNEKLFF
TRBJ1-2 TRBV2 CASRAPVEYGYTF
TRBJ2-5 TRBV7-6 CASSPRDRSMETQYF
TRBJ2-5 TRBV20-1 CSARGTEDHQETQYF
TRBJ2-7 TRBV7-9 CASSSRESEQYF
TRBJ2-5 TRBV29-1 CSANLNLAQTQYF
TRBJ1-1 TRBV7-2 CASSPGGGQGNTEAFF
TRBJ2-1 TRBV10-3 CAIKGGVGYNEQFF
TRBJ2-1 TRBV2 CASSPTSGAHYNEQFF
TRBJ2-7 TRBV7-6 CASSPQGAEQYF
TRBJ1-6 TRBV6-2/TRBV6-3 CASIRRSNSPLHF
TRBJ2-1 TRBV7-2 CASSLSGSGEQFF
TRBJ1-3 TRBV10-2 CASSESIPGQGYTIYF
TRBJ1-3 TRBV20-1 CSAEDGTGGLNTIYF
TRBJ2-1 TRBV6-1 CASSFGRGLAGNEQFF
TRBJ1-1 TRBV6-1 CATLDLGQTTEAFF
TRBJ2-7 TRBV19 CASSAGRSGYEQYF
TRBJ2-3 TRBV11-2 CASSITSADTQYF
TRBJ2-2 TRBV30 CAWSKSPARAGGELFF
TRBJ1-6 TRBV6-1 CASSGSFQSSPLHF
TRBJ2-1 TRBV7-4 CASSLSPIVAF
TRBJ2-5 TRBV6-2/TRBV6-3 CASSYGAGLVEETQYF
TRBJ1-1 TRBV4-2 CASSQSGGTGARTEAFF
TRBJ2-2 TRBV10-3 CAISSNRGDNTGELFF
TRBJ1-1 TRBV20-1 CSARDQGKNTEAFF
TRBJ2-1 TRBV7-9 CASSLSGGGVMDEQFF
TRBJ1-1 TRBV5-1 CASSFRGNLNTEAFF
TRBJ1-1 TRBV7-8 CASSLVLPGGTIEAFF
TRBJ2-3 TRBV20-1 CSAVTSTSTDTQYF
TRBJ2-7 TRBV7-9 CASSLERGDEQYF
TRBJ2-2 TRBV7-6 CASSLGVKAGELFF
TRBJ1-2 TRBV6-5 CASSYSQGASSGYTF
TRBJ2-7 TRBV7-9 CASSRPGGAFYEQYF
TRBJ1-5 TRBV6-6 CASSPGGQGPEQPQHF